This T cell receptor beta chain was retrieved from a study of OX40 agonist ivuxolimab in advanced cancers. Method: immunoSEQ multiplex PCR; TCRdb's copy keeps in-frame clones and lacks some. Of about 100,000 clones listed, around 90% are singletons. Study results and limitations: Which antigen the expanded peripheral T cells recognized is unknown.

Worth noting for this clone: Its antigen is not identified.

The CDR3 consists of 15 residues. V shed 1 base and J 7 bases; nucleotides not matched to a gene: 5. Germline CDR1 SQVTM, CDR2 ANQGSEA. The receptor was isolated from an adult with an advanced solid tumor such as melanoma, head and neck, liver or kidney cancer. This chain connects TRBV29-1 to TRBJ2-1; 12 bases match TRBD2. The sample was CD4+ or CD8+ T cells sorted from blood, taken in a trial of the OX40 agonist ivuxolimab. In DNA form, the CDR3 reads TGCAGCGTTGAAGGGCTAGCGGGAGGGCCTAATGAGCAGTTCTTC. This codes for CSVEGLAGGPNEQFF.